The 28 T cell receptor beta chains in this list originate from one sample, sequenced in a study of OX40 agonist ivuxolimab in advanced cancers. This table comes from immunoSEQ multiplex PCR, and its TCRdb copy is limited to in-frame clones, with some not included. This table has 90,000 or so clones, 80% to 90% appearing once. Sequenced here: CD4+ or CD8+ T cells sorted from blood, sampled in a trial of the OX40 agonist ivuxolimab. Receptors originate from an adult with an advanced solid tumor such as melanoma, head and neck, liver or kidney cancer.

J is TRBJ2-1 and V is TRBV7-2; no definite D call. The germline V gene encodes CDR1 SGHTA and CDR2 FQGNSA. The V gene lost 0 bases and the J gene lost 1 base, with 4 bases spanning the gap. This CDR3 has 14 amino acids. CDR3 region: CASSLAESYNEQFF. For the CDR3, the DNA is TGTGCCAGCAGCTTAGCGGAGTCCTACAATGAGCAGTTCTTC.

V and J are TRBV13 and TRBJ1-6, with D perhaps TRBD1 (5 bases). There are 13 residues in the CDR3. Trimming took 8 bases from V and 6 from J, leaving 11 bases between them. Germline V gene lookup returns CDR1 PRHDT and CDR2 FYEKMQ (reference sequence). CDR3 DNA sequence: TGTGCCAGCTCTTTGGGGGTTAATTCACCCCTCCACTTT. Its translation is CASSLGVNSPLHF.

CDR3 residues: CASSPGEPSTGELFF. The CDR3 DNA is TGTGCCAGCAGCCCAGGGGAGCCGTCCACCGGGGAGCTGTTTTTT. V and J are TRBV2 and TRBJ2-2; D possibly corresponds to TRBD1 (6 bases). CDR1 is SNHLY, CDR2 FYNNEI, per germline. The CDR3 is 15 residues long. Deletions cut 6 bases from V and 4 bases from J, with 15 bases between.

CDR3 in amino acids: CASSLERANTGELFF. CDR3 DNA sequence: TGTGCCAGCAGCTTAGAACGAGCTAACACCGGGGAGCTGTTTTTT. The chain carries TRBV7-2 and TRBJ2-2; D is unclear. This CDR3 spans 15 amino acids. Trimming cost V 1 base and J 2 bases, with 8 bases left between them. Looked up from germline, CDR1 is SGHTA and CDR2 is FQGNSA.

DNA for the CDR3: TGTGCCAGCAGCCAAGAGGGGCTGGGCGGGGAGCTGTTTTTT. Amino acids: CASSQEGLGGELFF. The chain uses TRBV5-4 and TRBJ2-2; D possibly matches TRBD1 or TRBD2 (5 bases each). CDR3 length: 14 residues. Deletions cut 4 bases from V and 7 bases from J, with 14 bases between. CDR1 is SGHNT and CDR2 is YYREEE in the germline V gene (reference sequence).

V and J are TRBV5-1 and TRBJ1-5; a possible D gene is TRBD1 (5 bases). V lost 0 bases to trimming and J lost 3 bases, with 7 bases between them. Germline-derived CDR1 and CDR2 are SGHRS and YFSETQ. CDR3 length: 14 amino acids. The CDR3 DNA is TGCGCCAGCAGCTTGGGACAGCTCAATCAGCCCCAGCATTTT. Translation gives CASSLGQLNQPQHF. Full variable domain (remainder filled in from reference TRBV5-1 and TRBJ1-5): KAGVTQTPRYLIKTRGQQVTLSCSPISGHRSVSWYQQTPGQGLQFLFEYFSETQRNKGNFPGRFSGRQFSNSRSEMNVSTLELGDSALYLCASSLGQLNQPQHFGDGTRLSIL.

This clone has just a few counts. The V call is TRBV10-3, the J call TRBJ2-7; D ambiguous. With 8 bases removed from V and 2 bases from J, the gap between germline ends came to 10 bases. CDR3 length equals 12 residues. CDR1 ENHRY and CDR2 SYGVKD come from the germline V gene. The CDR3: CAISPDPYEQYF. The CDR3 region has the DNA TGTGCCATCTCTCCGGACCCCTACGAGCAGTACTTC.

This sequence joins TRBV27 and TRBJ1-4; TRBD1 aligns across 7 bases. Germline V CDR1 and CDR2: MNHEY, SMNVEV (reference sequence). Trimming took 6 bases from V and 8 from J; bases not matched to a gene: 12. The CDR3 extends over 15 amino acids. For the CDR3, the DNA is TGTGCCAGCAGGCACGGAGGGGGCGCCGCCGAAAAACTGTTTTTT. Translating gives CASRHGGGAAEKLFF.

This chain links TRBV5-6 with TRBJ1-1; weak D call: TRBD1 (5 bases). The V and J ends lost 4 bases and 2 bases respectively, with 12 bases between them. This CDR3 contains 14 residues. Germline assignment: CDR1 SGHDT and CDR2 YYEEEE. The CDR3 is CASSPGRINTEAFF. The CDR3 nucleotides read TGTGCCAGCAGCCCGGGACGGATTAACACTGAAGCTTTCTTT. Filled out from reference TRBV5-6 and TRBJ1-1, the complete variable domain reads DAGVTQSPTHLIKTRGQQVTLRCSPKSGHDTVSWYQQALGQGPQFIFQYYEEEERQRGNFPDRFSGHQFPNYSSELNVNALLLGDSALYLCASSPGRINTEAFFGQGTRLTVV.

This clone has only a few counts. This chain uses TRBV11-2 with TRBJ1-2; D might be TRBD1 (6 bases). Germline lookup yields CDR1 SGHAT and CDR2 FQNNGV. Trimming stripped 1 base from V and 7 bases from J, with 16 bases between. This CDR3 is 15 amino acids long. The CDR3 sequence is CASSLGTGGIGGYTF. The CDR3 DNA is TGTGCCAGCAGCTTAGGGACGGGGGGCATCGGTGGCTACACCTTC.

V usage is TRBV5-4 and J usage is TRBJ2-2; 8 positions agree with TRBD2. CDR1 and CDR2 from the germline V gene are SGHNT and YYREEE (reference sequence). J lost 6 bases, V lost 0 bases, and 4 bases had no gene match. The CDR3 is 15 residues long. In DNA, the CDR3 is TGTGCCAGCAGCTTGGCCCCAGCGGGGGCCGGGGAGCTGTTTTTT. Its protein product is CASSLAPAGAGELFF. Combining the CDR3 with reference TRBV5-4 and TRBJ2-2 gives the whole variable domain ETGVTQSPTHLIKTRGQQVTLRCSSQSGHNTVSWYQQALGQGPQFIFQYYREEENGRGNFPPRFSGLQFPNYSSELNVNALELDDSALYLCASSLAPAGAGELFFGEGSRLTVL.

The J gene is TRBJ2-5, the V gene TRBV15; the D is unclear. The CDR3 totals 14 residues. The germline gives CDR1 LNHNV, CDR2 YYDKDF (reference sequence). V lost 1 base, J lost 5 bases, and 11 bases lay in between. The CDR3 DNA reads TGTGCCACCAGCAGAGGTGGGATCAGGGAGACCCAGTACTTC. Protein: CATSRGGIRETQYF. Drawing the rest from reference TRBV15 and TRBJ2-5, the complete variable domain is DAMVIQNPRYQVTQFGKPVTLSCSQTLNHNVMYWYQQKSSQAPKLLFHYYDKDFNNEADTPDNFQSRRPNTSFCFLDIRSPGLGDTAMYLCATSRGGIRETQYFGPGTRLLVL.

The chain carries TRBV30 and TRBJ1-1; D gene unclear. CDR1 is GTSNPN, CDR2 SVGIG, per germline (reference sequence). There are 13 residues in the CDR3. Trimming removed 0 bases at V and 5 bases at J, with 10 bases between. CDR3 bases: TGTGCCTGGAGTGTACGTTTAGGGACTGAAGCTTTCTTT. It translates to CAWSVRLGTEAFF. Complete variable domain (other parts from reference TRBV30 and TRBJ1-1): SQTIHQWPATLVQPVGSPLSLECTVEGTSNPNLYWYRQAAGRGLQLLFYSVGIGQISSEVPQNLSASRPQDRQFILSSKKLLLSDSGFYLCAWSVRLGTEAFFGQGTRLTVV.

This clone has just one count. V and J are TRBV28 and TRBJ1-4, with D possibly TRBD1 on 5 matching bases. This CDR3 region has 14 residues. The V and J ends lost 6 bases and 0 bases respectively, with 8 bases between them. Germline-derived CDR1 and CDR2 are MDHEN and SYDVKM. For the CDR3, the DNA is TGTGCCAGCAGGGACACTTCAACTAATGAAAAACTGTTTTTT. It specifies CASRDTSTNEKLFF.

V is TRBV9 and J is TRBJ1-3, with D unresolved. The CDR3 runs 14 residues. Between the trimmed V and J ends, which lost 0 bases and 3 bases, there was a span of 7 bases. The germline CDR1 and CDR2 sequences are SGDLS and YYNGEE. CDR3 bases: TGTGCCAGCAGCGTAGAAACAGTTGGAAACACCATATATTTT. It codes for CASSVETVGNTIYF.

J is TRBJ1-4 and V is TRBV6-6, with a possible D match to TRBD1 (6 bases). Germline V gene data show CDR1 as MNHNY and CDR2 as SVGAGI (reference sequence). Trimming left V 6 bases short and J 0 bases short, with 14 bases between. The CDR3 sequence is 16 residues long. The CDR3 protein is CASRFTGSATNEKLFF. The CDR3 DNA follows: TGTGCCAGCAGATTTACAGGGAGCGCAACTAATGAAAAACTGTTTTTT.

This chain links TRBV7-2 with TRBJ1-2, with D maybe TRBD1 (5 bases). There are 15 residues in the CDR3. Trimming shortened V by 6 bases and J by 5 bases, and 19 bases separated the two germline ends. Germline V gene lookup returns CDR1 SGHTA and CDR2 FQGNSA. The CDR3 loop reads CASSQGMNRRYGYTF. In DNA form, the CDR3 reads TGTGCCAGCAGTCAAGGGATGAACAGGAGGTATGGCTACACCTTC. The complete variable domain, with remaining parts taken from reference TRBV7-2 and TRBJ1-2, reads GAGVSQSPSNKVTEKGKDVELRCDPISGHTALYWYRQSLGQGLEFLIYFQGNSAPDKSGLPSDRFSAERTGGSVSTLTIQRTQQEDSAVYLCASSQGMNRRYGYTFGSGTRLTVV.

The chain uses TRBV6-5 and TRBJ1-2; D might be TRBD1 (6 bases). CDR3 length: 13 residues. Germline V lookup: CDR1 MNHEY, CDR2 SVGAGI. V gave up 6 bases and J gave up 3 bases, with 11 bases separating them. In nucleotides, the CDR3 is TGTGCCAGCAGCGAGGGGGGTCACTATGGCTACACCTTC. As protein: CASSEGGHYGYTF.

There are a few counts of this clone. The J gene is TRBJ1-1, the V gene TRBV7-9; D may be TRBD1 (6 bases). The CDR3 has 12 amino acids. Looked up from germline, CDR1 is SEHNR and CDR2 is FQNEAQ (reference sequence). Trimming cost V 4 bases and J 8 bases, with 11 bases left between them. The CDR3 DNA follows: TGTGCCAGCAGCTCATACAGGGCGGAAGCTTTCTTT. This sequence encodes CASSSYRAEAFF.

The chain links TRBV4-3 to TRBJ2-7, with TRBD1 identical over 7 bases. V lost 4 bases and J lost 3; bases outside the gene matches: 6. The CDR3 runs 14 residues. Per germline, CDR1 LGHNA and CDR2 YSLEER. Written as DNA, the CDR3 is TGCGCCAGCAGCCCGAACCGGGACAGCTACGAGCAGTACTTC. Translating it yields CASSPNRDSYEQYF.

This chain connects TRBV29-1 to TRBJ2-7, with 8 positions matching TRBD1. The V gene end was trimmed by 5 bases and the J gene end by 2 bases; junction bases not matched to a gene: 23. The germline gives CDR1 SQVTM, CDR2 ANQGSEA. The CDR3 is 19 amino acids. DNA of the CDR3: TGCAGCGTTCTAGATCTTAAAAAGAGACAGGGGAGCAAAGCCTACGAGCAGTACTTC. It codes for CSVLDLKKRQGSKAYEQYF.

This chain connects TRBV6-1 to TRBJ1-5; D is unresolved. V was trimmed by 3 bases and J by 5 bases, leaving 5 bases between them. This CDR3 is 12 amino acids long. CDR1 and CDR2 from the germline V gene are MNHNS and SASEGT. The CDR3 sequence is CASSDRYQPQHF. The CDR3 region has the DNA TGTGCCAGCAGTGACAGATATCAGCCCCAGCATTTT.

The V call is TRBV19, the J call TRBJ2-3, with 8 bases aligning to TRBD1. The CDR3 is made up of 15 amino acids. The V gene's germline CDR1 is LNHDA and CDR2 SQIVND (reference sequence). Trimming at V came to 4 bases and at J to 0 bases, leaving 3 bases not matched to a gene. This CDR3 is CASSRGQVSTDTQYF. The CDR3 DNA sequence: TGTGCCAGTAGTAGGGGACAGGTTAGCACAGATACGCAGTATTTT. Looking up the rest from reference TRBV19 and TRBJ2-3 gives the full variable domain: DGGITQSPKYLFRKEGQNVTLSCEQNLNHDAMYWYRQDPGQGLRLIYYSQIVNDFQKGDIAEGYSVSREKKESFPLTVTSAQKNPTAFYLCASSRGQVSTDTQYFGPGTRLTVL.

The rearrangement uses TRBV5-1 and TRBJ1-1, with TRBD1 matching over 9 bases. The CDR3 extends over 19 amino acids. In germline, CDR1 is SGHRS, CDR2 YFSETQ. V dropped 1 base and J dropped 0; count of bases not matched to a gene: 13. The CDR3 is CASSLKSGTGFRVNTEAFF. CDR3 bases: TGCGCCAGCAGCTTGAAGTCGGGGACAGGGTTCCGGGTGAACACTGAAGCTTTCTTT.

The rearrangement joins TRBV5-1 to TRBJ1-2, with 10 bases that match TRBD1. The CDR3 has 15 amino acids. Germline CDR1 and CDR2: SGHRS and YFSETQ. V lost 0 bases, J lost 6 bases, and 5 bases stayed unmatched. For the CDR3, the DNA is TGCGCCAGCAGCTTGGAACGGGACAGGGGAGATGGCTACACCTTC. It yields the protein CASSLERDRGDGYTF.

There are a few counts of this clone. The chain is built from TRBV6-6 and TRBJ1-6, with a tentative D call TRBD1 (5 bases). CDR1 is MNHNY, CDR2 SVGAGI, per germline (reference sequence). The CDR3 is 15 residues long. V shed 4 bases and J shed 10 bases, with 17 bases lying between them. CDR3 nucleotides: TGTGCCAGCAGTTTCTCTTCAGGGACCAGCTCACCCCTCCACTTT. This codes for CASSFSSGTSSPLHF.

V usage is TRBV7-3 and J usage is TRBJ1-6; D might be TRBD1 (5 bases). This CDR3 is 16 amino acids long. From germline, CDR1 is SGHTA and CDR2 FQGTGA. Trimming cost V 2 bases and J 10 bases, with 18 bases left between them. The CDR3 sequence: CASSLSPFHEGSPLHF. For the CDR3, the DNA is TGTGCCAGCAGCTTATCCCCGTTCCACGAGGGGTCACCCCTCCACTTT.

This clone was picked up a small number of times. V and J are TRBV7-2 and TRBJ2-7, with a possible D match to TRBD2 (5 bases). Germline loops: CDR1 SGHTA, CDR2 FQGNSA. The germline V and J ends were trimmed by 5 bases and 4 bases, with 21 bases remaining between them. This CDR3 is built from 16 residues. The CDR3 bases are TGTGCCAGCAGCCACGTAGGTGGGAGCGCCGGATACGAGCAGTACTTC. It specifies CASSHVGGSAGYEQYF. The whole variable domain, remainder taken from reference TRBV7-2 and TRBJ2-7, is GAGVSQSPSNKVTEKGKDVELRCDPISGHTALYWYRQSLGQGLEFLIYFQGNSAPDKSGLPSDRFSAERTGGSVSTLTIQRTQQEDSAVYLCASSHVGGSAGYEQYFGPGTRLTVT.